The clone carrying this T cell receptor beta chain appeared a few times. Source material for naive CD8 libraries was roughly 20,000 to 1,100,000 sorted cells, with 10%, 30% or 50% RNA. Naive CD8 T cell sorting was performed on the CD8+CD4-CCR7+CD45RA+ phenotype. This sample stems from a study of molecular identifiers for immune sequencing clone quantification. As for the study in general: With replicates, the RNA of around 20,000 or 100,000 naive CD8 cells was split five ways and four were sequenced.

TCRdb reanalysed the PCR reads using MiXCR and keeps one entry per CDR3 protein. The top ten hold 0.85% of the sample, which has about 640,000 distinct CDR3 sequences, approximately 20% seen once. This clonotype was obtained from a human donor in good health. Some libraries in this study had Jurkat cell RNA spiked in. The sample taken for sequencing was naive CD8+ T cells from blood, with Jurkat cell RNA spiked in. Subset denoted: FACS-sorted CD8+CD4-CCR7+CD45RA+ naive T cells.

CDR3 in amino acids: CASSVAGGYEQFF. CDR3 DNA: TGTGCCAGCAGCGTAGCTGGGGGTTATGAGCAGTTCTTC. This chain uses TRBV9 with TRBJ2-1; either TRBD1 or TRBD2 may fit D (5 bases each). CDR1 is SGDLS, CDR2 YYNGEE, per germline. With 0 bases removed from V and 8 bases from J, the gap between germline ends came to 9 bases. This CDR3 has 13 amino acids.